This entry is about one T cell receptor beta chain. This entry belongs to a study of cytomegalovirus exposure and HLA in healthy donors. Vbeta (60) and Jbeta (13) primers were used in the PCR. Produced via immunoSEQ multiplex PCR; TCRdb's table is partial and in-frame only. The sample lists approximately 190,000 clones; 65% to 85% were seen once. Per germline, CDR1 SGDLS and CDR2 YYNGEE. Trimming took 0 bases from V and 10 from J, leaving 13 bases between them. CDR3 length equals 13 residues. Sequencing used PBMCs. This chain joins TRBV9 and TRBJ1-2; perhaps TRBD1 as D (6 bases). The origin of this receptor is a man aged 45-65 years in good health and CMV-seronegative. CDR3 nucleotide sequence: TGTGCCAGCAGCGTAGGGGCAGGGGTAACCTACACCTTC. Its translation: CASSVGAGVTYTF.